A selection of T cell receptor beta chains follows, all from one sample in a study of T cell responses to AZD1222 COVID-19 vaccine. Libraries were prepared by immunoSEQ multiplex PCR; TCRdb keeps only in-frame clonotypes and omits some of them. The sample records roughly 150,000 clones, approximately 90% being singletons. Here the sequenced sample was peripheral blood, taken on day 0 of AZD1222 vaccination. Receptor source: an adult in good health. CDR3s include the opening cysteine and the closing phenylalanine or tryptophan. D genes are given only for firm matches.

j_gene: TRBJ1-3
d_gene: TRBD1
v_gene: TRBV3-1/TRBV3-2
CDR3aa: CASSQVQGHSGNTIYF

j_gene: TRBJ2-7
d_gene: -
v_gene: TRBV19
CDR3aa: CASSAVDSSYEQYF

j_gene: TRBJ1-2
d_gene: TRBD1
v_gene: TRBV5-6
CDR3aa: CASSLYQGAKGYTF

j_gene: TRBJ2-1
d_gene: -
v_gene: TRBV9
CDR3aa: CASSVAPQRMGNEQFF

j_gene: TRBJ1-5
d_gene: TRBD1
v_gene: TRBV15
CDR3aa: CATRRDRASNQPQHF

j_gene: TRBJ2-1
d_gene: -
v_gene: TRBV6-5
CDR3aa: CASSYSGQSYNEQFF

j_gene: TRBJ2-1
d_gene: -
v_gene: TRBV28
CDR3aa: CASSLNTVGNEQFF

j_gene: TRBJ1-2
d_gene: TRBD1
v_gene: TRBV5-4
CDR3aa: CASSLTGTGGGGYTF

j_gene: TRBJ2-1
d_gene: -
v_gene: TRBV6-4
CDR3aa: CASSVREYNEQFF

j_gene: TRBJ1-1
d_gene: -
v_gene: TRBV27
CDR3aa: CASMSATEAFF

j_gene: TRBJ1-2
d_gene: -
v_gene: TRBV6-5
CDR3aa: CASSSPKEGGGYTF

j_gene: TRBJ1-1
d_gene: -
v_gene: TRBV19
CDR3aa: CASSISGDTEAFF

j_gene: TRBJ1-2
d_gene: -
v_gene: TRBV19
CDR3aa: CASNPGGRVTDGYTF

j_gene: TRBJ1-1
d_gene: -
v_gene: TRBV2
CDR3aa: CASLHPGTEAFF

j_gene: TRBJ1-6
d_gene: -
v_gene: TRBV4-2
CDR3aa: CASSQETPGEASPLHF

j_gene: TRBJ2-5
d_gene: TRBD1
v_gene: TRBV7-4
CDR3aa: CASSQRTGQETQYF

j_gene: TRBJ1-1
d_gene: TRBD1
v_gene: TRBV9
CDR3aa: CASSVGTGGAEAFF

j_gene: TRBJ2-7
d_gene: TRBD2
v_gene: TRBV7-8
CDR3aa: CASSAKTSGARGEQYF

j_gene: TRBJ1-1
d_gene: -
v_gene: TRBV18
CDR3aa: CASSYGRNTEAFF

j_gene: TRBJ1-2
d_gene: TRBD1
v_gene: TRBV7-8
CDR3aa: CASSLGPPGGYGYTF